This entry lists 13 T cell receptor beta chains sequenced from one sample in a study of blood T cell repertoires in COVID-19. TCRdb's table, derived via immunoSEQ multiplex PCR, lists solely in-frame clones and lacks some. The profile shows more than 300,000 clones, approximately 90% of them singletons. The specimen was PBMCs or T cells enriched from blood (not recorded which). These receptors all come from a woman aged 40 to 50 who had been exposed to COVID-19.

This rearrangement joins TRBV7-2 to TRBJ2-7, with D possibly being TRBD2 (5 bases). In germline, CDR1 is SGHTA, CDR2 FQGNSA. V was trimmed by 1 base and J by 2 bases, leaving 9 bases between them. This CDR3 region has 14 residues. The CDR3 bases are TGTGCCAGCAGCTTAGGGGTCGGGGCCTACGAGCAGTACTTC. This sequence encodes CASSLGVGAYEQYF. Filled out from reference TRBV7-2 and TRBJ2-7, the complete variable domain reads GAGVSQSPSNKVTEKGKDVELRCDPISGHTALYWYRQSLGQGLEFLIYFQGNSAPDKSGLPSDRFSAERTGGSVSTLTIQRTQQEDSAVYLCASSLGVGAYEQYFGPGTRLTVT.

The table lists this clone with a count of one. The chain joins TRBV24-1 to TRBJ2-3; unclear D gene. CDR1 and CDR2 from the germline V gene are KGHDR and SFDVKD. Trimming removed 3 bases from V and 2 bases from J, with 14 bases in between. This CDR3 region has 16 residues. The CDR3 protein is CATSDPRSLDTDTQYF. CDR3 coding DNA: TGTGCCACCAGTGATCCGCGGTCACTCGACACAGATACGCAGTATTTT.

This chain connects TRBV14 to TRBJ2-3; 7 nucleotides agree with TRBD1. With 5 bases clipped from V and 1 base from J, the junction kept 9 bases outside the gene matches. This CDR3 has 16 amino acids. Germline V gene sequence: CDR1 SGHDN, CDR2 FVKESK. The CDR3 sequence: CASSYGQVAGTDTQYF. Written as DNA, the CDR3 is TGTGCCAGCAGCTACGGACAGGTGGCGGGCACAGATACGCAGTATTTT.

The V call is TRBV18, the J call TRBJ1-4, with 7 bases lining up with TRBD1. The CDR3 contains 15 residues. Germline V gene data show CDR1 as KGHSH and CDR2 as LQKENI. With 6 bases clipped from V and 0 bases from J, the junction kept 4 bases outside the gene matches. CDR3 DNA sequence: TGTGCCAGCTCGGACAGGTTCACAACTAATGAAAAACTGTTTTTT. Its translation is CASSDRFTTNEKLFF.

The chain has TRBV5-1 and TRBJ2-3; 10 nucleotides line up with TRBD2. Germline CDR1 SGHRS, CDR2 YFSETQ. This CDR3 is 16 amino acids long. V lost 4 bases to trimming and J lost 1 base; unmatched junction nucleotides: 6. This CDR3 is CASSPLAGEGTDTQYF. The CDR3 DNA sequence: TGCGCCAGCAGCCCCCTAGCGGGAGAAGGCACAGATACGCAGTATTTT.

The chain recombines TRBV6-6 with TRBJ1-5; no definite D call. Trimming took 11 bases from V and 5 from J, leaving 16 bases between them. CDR1 and CDR2 from the germline V gene are MNHNY and SVGAGI (reference sequence). The CDR3 has 13 residues. CDR3 amino acids: CACSDGSYQPQHF. CDR3 in DNA: TGTGCCTGTTCCGATGGCTCCTATCAGCCCCAGCATTTT.

The chain carries TRBV19 and TRBJ1-2; no firm D call. CDR3 size: 15 residues. CDR1 and CDR2 (germline): LNHDA, SQIVND (reference sequence). With 1 base removed from V and 7 bases from J, the gap between germline ends came to 16 bases. The CDR3 DNA follows: TGTGCCAGTAGTATAGTGACCGGGGTCGGCGGTGGCTACACCTTC. Amino acids: CASSIVTGVGGGYTF.

This chain connects TRBV9 to TRBJ2-3; weak D call: TRBD2 (6 bases). Germline CDR1 reads SGDLS; CDR2 reads YYNGEE. Trimming took off 0 bases at V and 1 base at J, with 12 bases between the two ends. The CDR3 length is 16 residues. The CDR3 reads CASSVGSSGRTDTQYF. DNA for the CDR3: TGTGCCAGCAGCGTAGGAAGTAGCGGCCGCACAGATACGCAGTATTTT.

This sequence joins TRBV13 and TRBJ1-2, with a tentative D call TRBD1 (5 bases). V lost 0 bases and J 6 bases, leaving 8 bases between the germline ends. The CDR3 has 13 residues. The germline V gene encodes CDR1 PRHDT and CDR2 FYEKMQ (reference sequence). CDR3 nucleotides: TGTGCCAGCAGCTTAGGCGGGGGAGATGGCTACACCTTC. As protein: CASSLGGGDGYTF.

This chain links TRBV9 with TRBJ2-1; unclear D gene. Between the trimmed V and J ends, which lost 2 bases and 6 bases, there was a span of 9 bases. Looked up from germline, CDR1 is SGDLS and CDR2 is YYNGEE. The CDR3 totals 13 residues. The CDR3 coding sequence is TGTGCCAGCAGCGTTCGTCAGGTCAATGAGCAGTTCTTC. Translated: CASSVRQVNEQFF.

V and J are TRBV5-1 and TRBJ1-1, with TRBD1 as a possible D gene (6 bases). Between the trimmed V and J ends, which lost 0 bases and 4 bases, there was a span of 10 bases. The CDR3 covers 14 residues. Germline CDR1 SGHRS, CDR2 YFSETQ. This CDR3 reads CASSLAGGSTEAFF. The CDR3 region has the DNA TGCGCCAGCAGCTTGGCGGGGGGCTCCACTGAAGCTTTCTTT.

This clone occurred once. The CDR3 DNA is TGTGCCAGCAGGGTGACAGGGGAAGGGGGCAATCAGCCCCAGCATTTT. It is translated as CASRVTGEGGNQPQHF. The rearrangement uses TRBV6-6 and TRBJ1-5; TRBD1 aligns across 8 bases. Unmatched junction bases numbered 9, after V lost 6 bases and J lost 2 bases. Germline values: CDR1 MNHNY, CDR2 SVGAGI (reference sequence). CDR3 length equals 16 residues.

V gene TRBV6-2 or TRBV6-3 combines with J gene TRBJ2-3; a weak D match, TRBD2 (6 bases). Trimming removed 5 bases at V and 2 bases at J, with 14 bases between. Germline CDR1 reads MNHEY; CDR2 reads SVGEGT. The CDR3 covers 15 residues. This CDR3 is CASSRPGLYTDTQYF. DNA of the CDR3: TGTGCCAGCAGTCGCCCCGGACTATACACAGATACGCAGTATTTT.